Reported below is one T cell receptor beta chain. The antigen is undetermined. Here immunoSEQ multiplex PCR was the method, and the copy in TCRdb shows in-frame clones only, minus some. The sample consists of just over 50,000 clones, approximately 84% of them appearing once. These data are taken from a study of OX40 agonist ivuxolimab in advanced cancers. Study-wide results and caveats: Researchers did not determine the expanded peripheral T cells' antigen specificity.

V lost 5 bases, J lost 5 bases, and 5 bases stayed unmatched. The CDR3 is 13 residues long. Looked up from germline, CDR1 is SGHAT and CDR2 is FQDESV (reference sequence). This rearrangement joins TRBV11-1 to TRBJ1-1; the match to TRBD1 covers 7 bases. The starting material was CD4+ or CD8+ T cells sorted from blood, obtained in a trial of the OX40 agonist ivuxolimab. This receptor was obtained from an adult with an advanced solid tumor such as melanoma, head and neck, liver or kidney cancer. The CDR3 sequence is CASSETGDTEAFF. The DNA for the CDR3 is TGTGCCAGCAGCGAAACAGGGGATACTGAAGCTTTCTTT.